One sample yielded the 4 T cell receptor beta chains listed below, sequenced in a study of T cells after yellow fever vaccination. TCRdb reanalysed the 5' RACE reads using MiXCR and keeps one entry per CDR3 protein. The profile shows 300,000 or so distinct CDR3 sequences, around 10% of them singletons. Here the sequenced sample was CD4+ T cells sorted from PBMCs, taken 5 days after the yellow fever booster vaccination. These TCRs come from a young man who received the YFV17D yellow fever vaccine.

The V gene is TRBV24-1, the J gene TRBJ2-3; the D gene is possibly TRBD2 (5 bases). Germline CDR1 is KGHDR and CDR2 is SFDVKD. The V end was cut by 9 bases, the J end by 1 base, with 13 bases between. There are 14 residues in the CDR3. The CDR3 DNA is TGTGCCACCGGACTGGCTTCTGGCACAGATACGCAGTATTTT. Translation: CATGLASGTDTQYF.

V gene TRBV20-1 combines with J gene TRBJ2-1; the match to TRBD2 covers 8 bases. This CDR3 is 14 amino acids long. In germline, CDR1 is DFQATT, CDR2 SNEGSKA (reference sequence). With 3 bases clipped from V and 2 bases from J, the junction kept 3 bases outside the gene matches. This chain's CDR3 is CSASGGGPYNEQFF. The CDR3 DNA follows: TGCAGTGCTAGCGGCGGGGGGCCCTACAATGAGCAGTTCTTC.

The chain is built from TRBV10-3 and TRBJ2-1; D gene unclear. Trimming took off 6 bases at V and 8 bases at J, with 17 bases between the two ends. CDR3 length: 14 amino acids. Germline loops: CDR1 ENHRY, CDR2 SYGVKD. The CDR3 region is CAIRDGPNEDEQFF. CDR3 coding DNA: TGTGCCATCAGAGATGGGCCTAACGAGGATGAGCAGTTCTTC.

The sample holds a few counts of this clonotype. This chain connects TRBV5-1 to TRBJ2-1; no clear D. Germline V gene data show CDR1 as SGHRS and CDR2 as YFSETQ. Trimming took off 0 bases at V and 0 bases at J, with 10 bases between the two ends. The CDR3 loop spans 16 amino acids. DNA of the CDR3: TGCGCCAGCAGCTTGGCCGCAGGCGTCTCCTACAATGAGCAGTTCTTC. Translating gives CASSLAAGVSYNEQFF.